The TCR beta chain under discussion was sequenced for a study of low-dose radiotherapy and immunotherapy resistance in tumors. Study at large: 1 Gy per fraction was delivered to Cohort 2 every two weeks, for 13 Gy total over 26 weeks. Every two weeks patients got nivolumab 240 mg flat dose, plus ipilimumab 1 mg/kg every six weeks, intravenously.

Time point reported: before trial treatment. Donors were dosed with nivolumab and ipilimumab; they also received aspirin, low-dose cyclophosphamide and low-dose radiotherapy. Covering alpha and beta chains, TRAV- and TRBV-specific primers were used for the first-strand cDNA. Amplification of TCRs used a constant-region primer and V-primer adapter for about 20 PCR cycles. By in vitro transcription, the isolated mRNA was amplified. TCRdb itself ran the reads through MiXCR, one entry per CDR3 protein. The profile shows under 90,000 distinct CDR3 sequences, about 18% of them singletons. This clonotype was recorded many times. Trimming took 1 base from V and 1 from J, leaving 13 bases between them. Looked up from germline, CDR1 is SGHDT and CDR2 is YYEEEE. This CDR3 has 16 residues.

The sample consisted of PBMCs, taken before treatment. This TCR was recovered from a male donor with prostate cancer. The chain uses TRBV5-6 and TRBJ2-3, with a possible D match to TRBD2 (5 bases). The CDR3 loop is CASSLRASTRTDTQYF. CDR3 nucleotides: TGTGCCAGCAGCTTGAGGGCTAGCACCCGCACAGATACGCAGTATTTT.